This is a list of T cell receptor beta chains from one sample in a study of Tregs in tolerant kidney transplant recipients. The protocol was immunoSEQ multiplex PCR, while the TCRdb copy is restricted to in-frame clones and leaves out a portion. The repertoire holds tens of thousands of clones, with approximately 93% as singletons. The sequencing here drew on CD4+ T cells from blood (PBMCs), taken 12 months after the transplant. These receptors originate from a human patient who received a combined kidney and bone marrow transplant. Some T cells may be provided by the graft donor. Each CDR3 is given without its conserved first and last residue. The order of the fields is J gene, CDR3 length, V gene, clone size, CDR3 protein. Size tells how often a clone was seen (once, few, many) or the class of an expanded clone, and some rows leave it out.

J: TRBJ2-7; length: 13; V: TRBV7-8; size: .; CDR3: ASSPRTGGIYEQY
J: TRBJ1-2; length: 11; V: TRBV7-2; size: once; CDR3: ASSLISNYGYT
J: TRBJ2-7; length: 15; V: TRBV14; size: .; CDR3: ASSHPATGPGSHEQY
J: TRBJ2-1; length: 12; V: TRBV18; size: .; CDR3: ASSTYGGIVEQF
J: TRBJ2-2; length: 14; V: TRBV9; size: once; CDR3: ASSLAGQGATGELF
J: TRBJ1-2; length: 10; V: TRBV10-3; size: .; CDR3: ATTEQFYGYT
J: TRBJ1-2; length: 13; V: TRBV6-1; size: .; CDR3: ASSEGRSGRGGYT
J: TRBJ1-4; length: 12; V: TRBV5-1; size: once; CDR3: ASNLGTGDEKLF
J: TRBJ1-2; length: 13; V: TRBV29-1; size: .; CDR3: SVGKTGTKNYGYT
J: TRBJ2-3; length: 15; V: TRBV5-1; size: .; CDR3: ASSGGVGSPSTDTQY
J: TRBJ2-2; length: 12; V: TRBV2; size: .; CDR3: ASNILVGFGELF
J: TRBJ2-1; length: 11; V: TRBV4-3; size: .; CDR3: ASSQDQTGVQF
J: TRBJ2-7; length: 13; V: TRBV7-6; size: .; CDR3: ASSFTGTGSGEQY
J: TRBJ2-5; length: 12; V: TRBV5-1; size: .; CDR3: ASSQRTDQETQY